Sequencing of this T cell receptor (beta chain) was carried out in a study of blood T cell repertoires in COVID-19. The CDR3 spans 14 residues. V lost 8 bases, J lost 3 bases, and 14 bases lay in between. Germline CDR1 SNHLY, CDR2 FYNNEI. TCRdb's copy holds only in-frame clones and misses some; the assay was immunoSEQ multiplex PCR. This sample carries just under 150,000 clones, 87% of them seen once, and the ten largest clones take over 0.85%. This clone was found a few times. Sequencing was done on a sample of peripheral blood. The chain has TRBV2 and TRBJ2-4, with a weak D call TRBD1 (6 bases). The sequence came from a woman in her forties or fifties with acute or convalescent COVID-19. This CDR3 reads CASLRGIDKNIQYF. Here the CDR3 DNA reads TGTGCCAGCCTGAGGGGGATTGACAAAAACATTCAGTACTTC.